These T cell receptor beta chains were read from a single sample in a study of CXCR3-negative and CXCR3-positive naive CD8 T cells. TCRdb re-called the 5' RACE reads; every CDR3 protein appears as one record, without DNA. The sample has 65,000 to 90,000 distinct CDR3 sequences; the top ten hold about 0.62%. The specimen was naive CXCR3+ CD8+ T cells from blood. The source of these receptors is a human donor in good health. Some clones in this sample may be carry-over from other donors' samples. Each CDR3 is given with its conserved first and last residue.

j_call v_call cdr3_aa
TRBJ2-2 TRBV29-1 CSVEDQVSPGEPFF
TRBJ2-5 TRBV7-7 CASSLRLTGSETQYF
TRBJ1-1 TRBV6-1 CASSERQINTEAFF
TRBJ1-1 TRBV20-1 CSARANSGSGPEAFF
TRBJ2-1 TRBV2 CASTSERQAPRREYNEQFF
TRBJ2-2 TRBV15 CATSREQGGELFF
TRBJ2-7 TRBV6-6 CASSYSRTYEQYF
TRBJ2-7 TRBV5-1 CASSPDPYEQYF
TRBJ2-7 TRBV27 CASSTPGHLYEQYF
TRBJ1-5 TRBV29-1 CSVGDGNSNQPQHF
TRBJ1-1 TRBV10-3 CAIRMGEGTEAFF
TRBJ2-3 TRBV29-1 CSVEAGSVRSTDTQYF
TRBJ2-2 TRBV18 CASSPWKNTGELFF
TRBJ2-3 TRBV20-1 CSAASREKTDTQYF
TRBJ2-1 TRBV2 CASSEEGTSGALYNEQFF